The present entry profiles one T cell receptor (beta chain) with its context. The data stem from a study of T cell changes during pregnancy in multiple sclerosis. Using immunoSEQ multiplex PCR, the repertoire was profiled, and TCRdb retains in-frame clones only, with some absent. The sample gives 70,000 to 100,000 clones, 80% to 95% of which show up once; about 1.4% is in the top ten. The CDR3 has 12 amino acids. CDR1 is SEHNR, CDR2 FQNEAQ, per germline (reference sequence). Trimming left V 7 bases short and J 7 bases short, with 10 bases between. The sample was peripheral blood, taken in the third trimester of pregnancy. The chain is built from TRBV7-9 and TRBJ2-2, with D uncertain. The receptor was isolated from a female donor in good health, enrolled as a control in a pregnancy study. The CDR3 DNA reads as TGTGCCAGCATTCCGGAGAGCGGGGAGCTGTTTTTT. Translation gives CASIPESGELFF.